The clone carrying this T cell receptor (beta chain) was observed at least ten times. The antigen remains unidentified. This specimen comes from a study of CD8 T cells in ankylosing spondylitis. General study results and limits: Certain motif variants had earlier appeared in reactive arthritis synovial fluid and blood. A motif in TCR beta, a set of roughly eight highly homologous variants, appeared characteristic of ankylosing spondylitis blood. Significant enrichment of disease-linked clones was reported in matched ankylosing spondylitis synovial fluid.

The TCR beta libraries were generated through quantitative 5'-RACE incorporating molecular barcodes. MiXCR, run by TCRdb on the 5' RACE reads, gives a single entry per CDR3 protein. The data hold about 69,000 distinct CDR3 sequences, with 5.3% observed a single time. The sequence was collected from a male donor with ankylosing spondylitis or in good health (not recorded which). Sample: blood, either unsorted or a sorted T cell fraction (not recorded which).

CDR3 sequence reads: CASSEANNSPLHF. The CDR3 nucleotides read TGTGCCAGCAGTGAAGCTAACAATTCACCCCTCCACTTT. This chain joins TRBV6-1 and TRBJ1-6; D is unclear. V lost 0 bases to trimming and J lost 7 bases, with 4 bases between them. Germline V gene lookup returns CDR1 MNHNS and CDR2 SASEGT. The CDR3 runs to 13 residues.